The clone carrying this T cell receptor beta chain was seen only a few times. The antigen is undetermined. CDR1 is SGDLS, CDR2 YYNGEE, per germline. V lost 0 bases, J lost 2 bases, and 16 bases lay in between. CDR3 length: 17 amino acids. What was sequenced were expressed TCRB transcripts, since all of the isolated RNA had been reverse transcribed. The repertoire was sequenced with immunoSEQ multiplex PCR; TCRdb's copy has only in-frame clones and lacks some. The data show about 410,000 clones, approximately 15% seen once. This specimen comes from a study of beta chain features in type 1 diabetes. Study results and caveats: When Type 1 diabetes patients were examined, their TCRB CDR3s proved moderately but significantly shorter in all four CD4+ subsets. Any PCR bias toward short templates would affect both groups alike.

Sequencing used naive CD4+ T cells from blood. The V call is TRBV9, the J call TRBJ2-3; the D gene is possibly TRBD2 (6 bases). This TCR was sampled from a man aged 25 to 40 in good health. This CDR3 is CASSVATGRDHTDTQYF. CDR3 nucleotides: TGTGCCAGCAGCGTAGCTACTGGGCGGGATCACACAGATACGCAGTATTTT.